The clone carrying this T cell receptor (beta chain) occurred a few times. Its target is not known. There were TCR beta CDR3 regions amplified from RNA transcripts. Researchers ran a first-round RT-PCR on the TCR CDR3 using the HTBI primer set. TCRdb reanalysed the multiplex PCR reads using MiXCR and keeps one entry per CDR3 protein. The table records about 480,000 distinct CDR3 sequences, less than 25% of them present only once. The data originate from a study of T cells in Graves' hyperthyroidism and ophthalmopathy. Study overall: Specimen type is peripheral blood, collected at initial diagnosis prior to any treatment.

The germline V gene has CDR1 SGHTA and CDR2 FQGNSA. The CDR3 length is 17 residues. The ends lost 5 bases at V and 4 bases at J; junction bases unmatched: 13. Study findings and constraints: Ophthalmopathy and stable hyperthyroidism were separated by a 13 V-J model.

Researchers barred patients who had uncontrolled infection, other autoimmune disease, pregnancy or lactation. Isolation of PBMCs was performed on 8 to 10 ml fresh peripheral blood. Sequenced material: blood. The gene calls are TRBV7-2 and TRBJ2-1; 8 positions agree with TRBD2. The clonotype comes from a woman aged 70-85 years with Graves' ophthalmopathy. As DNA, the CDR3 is TGTGCCAGCAGCCGCGACGTTCTAGCGGGCCAATACAATGAGCAGTTCTTC. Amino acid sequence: CASSRDVLAGQYNEQFF.